The TCR beta chain described here comes from a study of blood T cell repertoires in COVID-19 (dated by TCRdb to about 2020). About the study as a whole: Collaborator samples came from the United States, Italy and Spain and covered acute and convalescent phases of COVID-19. The dataset comprised deeply sampled blood TCRbeta repertoires from subjects exposed to, actively infected with, or recovered from COVID-19. Nearly every sample came with metadata listing a de-identified subject ID, COVID-19 status, age in years and sex. The repertoires were made available in a free public database intended to serve as a resource for research on the immune response to SARS-CoV-2. The prospective study material was composed of cDNA or gDNA derived from T cells, B-cell-depleted T cells, or PBMCs. Samples were obtained from the ongoing ImmuneRACE study (first 160 participants) and from about 1,300 subjects provided by 6 global collaborators. HLA class I and class II types, where available, came from metadata supplied by the sample provider rather than from assay-based typing.

Inclusive of the bounding cysteine and phenylalanine, the CDR3 is 11 residues long. Here the CDR3 DNA is all that survives: 33 bases in frame from base 1. CDR1 and CDR2 are drawn from the germline V gene: SQVTM, ANQGSEA. The V end gives up 6 bases and the J end 4 bases, leaving 3 bases in the junction not matched to a gene. In this sample, this clone turned up once. Its binding antigen is unknown. One base away there is no much larger clone; base qualities are not given. General findings and caveats noted by the study authors: The quantity of clinical and demographic metadata differed by source and by participant and was supplied without curation.

Each collaborating institution followed its own protocols to collect whole blood in K2EDTA tubes. Collaborator samples were shipped for TCRbeta analysis as frozen whole blood, isolated PBMCs, or DNA extracted from either sample type. TCRbeta CDR3 regions were amplified from genomic DNA by means of the immunoSEQ Assay, a bias-controlled multiplex PCR. The study's processing was this. The number of nucleated cells in each sample was estimated from the amplification of reference gene primers within the assay. To quantify the absolute abundance of each unique TCRbeta CDR3 rearrangement, sequence reads were collapsed and filtered. For each sample, productive Simpson clonality was calculated by taking the square root of Simpson's diversity index across productive rearrangements. TCRdb re-hosts the immuneACCESS table, in-frame sequences only. Its copies lack some clones; in the studies checked, an unresolved V gene accounts for under half of them, and the cause for the rest is not known. D and trimming come from the DNA, and the V and J calls and clone size come from that table. This sample is represented by tens of thousands of clones; around nine tenths of them were singletons. The ten top clones hold about 1.3% of the sample.

This clonotype was sampled from a man in his sixties with acute or convalescent COVID-19. The rearrangement combines TRBV29-1 with TRBJ2-7; 7 bases in the junction line up with TRBD1. The sample taken for sequencing was peripheral blood. The nucleotide sequence is TGCAGCGTCCGGACAGGTTACGAGCAGTACTTC. It translates as CSVRTGYEQYF.